One and the same sample provided the 7 T cell receptor beta chains below, sequenced in a study of cytomegalovirus exposure and HLA in healthy donors. This PCR relied on a set of 60 Vbeta primers and 13 Jbeta primers. Repertoires were generated with immunoSEQ multiplex PCR, while TCRdb's copy carries only in-frame clones and drops some. The sample holds tens of thousands of clones, 60% to 70% seen once. The source material was PBMCs. These receptor sequences come from a woman aged 25-40 years in good health and CMV-seronegative.

The J gene is TRBJ2-5, the V gene TRBV6-6; tentative D call: TRBD1 (6 bases). The CDR3 is made up of 14 amino acids. Trimming cost V 2 bases and J 1 base, with 8 bases left between them. CDR1 is MNHNY and CDR2 is SVGAGI in the germline V gene (reference sequence). The CDR3 here is CASSYQGSQETQYF. The DNA for the CDR3 is TGTGCCAGCAGTTACCAGGGGAGCCAAGAGACCCAGTACTTC.

The rearrangement joins TRBV19 to TRBJ2-2; TRBD1 is a possible D gene (5 bases). The CDR3 is 13 residues long. With 8 bases removed from V and 5 bases from J, the gap between germline ends came to 12 bases. The germline V gene has CDR1 LNHDA and CDR2 SQIVND (reference sequence). CDR3 sequence (DNA): TGTGCCAGTCTATCTCAGGGAACCGGGGAGCTGTTTTTT. Amino acids: CASLSQGTGELFF.

The chain combines TRBV5-6 with TRBJ2-1, with D tentatively TRBD1 (5 bases). Germline assignment: CDR1 SGHDT and CDR2 YYEEEE. V was cut by 3 bases and J by 7 bases, with 8 bases left in between. The length of the CDR3 is 12 residues. The DNA of the CDR3 is TGTGCCAGCAGCTGGGGCCATAATGAGCAGTTCTTC. It codes for CASSWGHNEQFF.

This clone was counted ten times or more. The chain links TRBV10-3 to TRBJ2-6; 10 bases agree with TRBD1. The ends lost 8 bases at V and 1 base at J; junction bases unmatched: 5. Germline V gene lookup returns CDR1 ENHRY and CDR2 SYGVKD. CDR3 length: 16 amino acids. The CDR3 spells CAIAGQGRSGANVLTF. CDR3 sequence (DNA): TGTGCCATCGCGGGACAGGGGAGGTCTGGGGCCAACGTCCTGACTTTC.

This chain uses TRBV9 with TRBJ1-2; the D is unclear. The V end lost 0 bases, the J end lost 4 bases, and 13 bases lay between the germline ends. The CDR3 length is 15 residues. In germline, CDR1 is SGDLS, CDR2 YYNGEE. The CDR3 nucleotides read TGTGCCAGCAGCGTAGGATCCGGAAGGAGCTATGGCTACACCTTC. Translated: CASSVGSGRSYGYTF. Full variable domain (outside the CDR3, taken from reference TRBV9 and TRBJ1-2): DSGVTQTPKHLITATGQRVTLRCSPRSGDLSVYWYQQSLDQGLQFLIQYYNGEERAKGNILERFSAQQFPDLHSELNLSSLELGDSALYFCASSVGSGRSYGYTFGSGTRLTVV.

This rearrangement joins TRBV2 to TRBJ2-1; 7 bases are a match to TRBD2. The CDR3 contains 14 residues. The J segment lost 4 bases and the V segment lost 3 bases, leaving 3 bases of the junction unmatched. Germline CDR1 and CDR2: SNHLY and FYNNEI. Written as DNA, the CDR3 is TGTGCCAGCAGTGACTGGGGGGGGTACAATGAGCAGTTCTTC. This codes for CASSDWGGYNEQFF.

This clone was seen a few times. V usage is TRBV6-5 and J usage is TRBJ1-6, with a possible D match to TRBD1 (6 bases). CDR1 is MNHEY and CDR2 is SVGAGI in the germline V gene. This CDR3 comprises 14 residues. V dropped 5 bases and J dropped 5 bases, with 10 bases sitting between them. The CDR3 spells CASSGQPNNSPLHF. In DNA form, the CDR3 reads TGTGCCAGCAGTGGACAGCCTAATAATTCACCCCTCCACTTT.